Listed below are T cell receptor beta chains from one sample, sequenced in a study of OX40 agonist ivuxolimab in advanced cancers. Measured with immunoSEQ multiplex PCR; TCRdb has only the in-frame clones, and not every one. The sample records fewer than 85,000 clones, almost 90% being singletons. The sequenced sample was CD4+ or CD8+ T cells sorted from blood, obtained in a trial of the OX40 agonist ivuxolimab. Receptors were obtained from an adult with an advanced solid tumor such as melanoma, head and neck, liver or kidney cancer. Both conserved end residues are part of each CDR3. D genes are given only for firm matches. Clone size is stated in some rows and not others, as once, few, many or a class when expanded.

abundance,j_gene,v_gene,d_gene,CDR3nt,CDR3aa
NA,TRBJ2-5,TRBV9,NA,TGTGCCAGCAGCGGACGTACAGGGATCTCAGAGACCCAGTACTTC,CASSGRTGISETQYF
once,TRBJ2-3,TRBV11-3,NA,TGTGCCAGCAGCTTAGAAAACGGGGGCACAGATACGCAGTATTTT,CASSLENGGTDTQYF
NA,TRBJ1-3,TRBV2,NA,TGTGCCAGCAGTGGAGGGTTTTCTGGAAACACCATATATTTT,CASSGGFSGNTIYF
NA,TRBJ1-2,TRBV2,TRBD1,TGTGCCAGCAGAGCCGGGACAGGGGGGGTTGATGGCTACACCTTC,CASRAGTGGVDGYTF
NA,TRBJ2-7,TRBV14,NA,TGTGCCAGCAGCTCAGGGGCCGAGCAGTACTTC,CASSSGAEQYF
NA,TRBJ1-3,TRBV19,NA,TGTGCCAGTACCCGGACTGCCGGCTCTGGAAACACCATATATTTT,CASTRTAGSGNTIYF
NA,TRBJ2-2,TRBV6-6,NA,TGTGCCAGCAGGGAACAGGGCCCCGGGGAGCTGTTTTTT,CASREQGPGELFF
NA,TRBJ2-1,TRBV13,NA,TGTGCCAGCAGCTTCTTGTCTAGACCCGGGCCGGGTGAGCAGTTCTTC,CASSFLSRPGPGEQFF
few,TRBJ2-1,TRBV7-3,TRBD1,TGTGCCAGCAAACAGGGGCCAAACAATGAGCAGTTCTTC,CASKQGPNNEQFF
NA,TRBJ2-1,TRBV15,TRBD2,TGTGCCACCAGTCCCAAGGTCACCAGCGGGAGACATGAGCAGTTCTTC,CATSPKVTSGRHEQFF
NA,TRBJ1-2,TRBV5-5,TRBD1,TGTGCCAGCAGCCCGGGACAGGGAGGTTTCGGCTACACCTTC,CASSPGQGGFGYTF
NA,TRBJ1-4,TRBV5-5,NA,TGTGCCAGCAGCTTGGCAGGGGCCCCAGAAAAACTGTTTTTT,CASSLAGAPEKLFF
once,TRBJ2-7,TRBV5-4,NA,TGTGCCAGCAGCTTAAATTCAGGGGGGACCTACGAGCAGTACTTC,CASSLNSGGTYEQYF